Presented here are 30 T cell receptor beta chains from one specimen sequenced in a study of regulatory T cells in long-lasting Graves disease. Stated time point: persistent/refractory GD, antithyroid drugs over 5 years with positive TRAb. The TCR library used RNA extracted from PBMCs. Arm-PCR of CDR3 regions and iRepertoire HTBI primers were the basis on which TCR beta libraries were built. TCRdb reprocessed the multiplex PCR reads with MiXCR, giving one entry per CDR3 protein. The sample has 400,000 to 600,000 distinct CDR3 sequences; 20% to 25% are singletons. The source was peripheral blood mononuclear cells (PBMCs), collected when the disease was refractory, from a patient treated with antithyroid drugs. The receptors here all came from a female donor with Graves disease.

In its sample, this clonotype was seen many times. J is TRBJ2-5 and V is TRBV28; TRBD2 matches at 7 bases. The germline V gene encodes CDR1 MDHEN and CDR2 SYDVKM. J lost 2 bases, V lost 1 base, and 7 bases had no gene match. This CDR3 has 16 amino acids. The DNA for the CDR3 is TGTGCCAGCAGTTTATTGATCGGGGGGATACAAGAGACCCAGTACTTC. Encoded protein: CASSLLIGGIQETQYF.

This clonotype was counted ten times or more. This chain connects TRBV20-1 to TRBJ1-2; TRBD1 might be the D (6 bases). Between the trimmed V and J ends, which lost 6 bases and 2 bases, there was a span of 13 bases. Germline V lookup: CDR1 DFQATT, CDR2 SNEGSKA (reference sequence). The CDR3 extends over 13 amino acids. CDR3 bases: TGCAGTGCCGAGGACAGCGGGAACTATGGCTACACCTTC. This sequence encodes CSAEDSGNYGYTF.

This clonotype showed up just a few times. V is TRBV7-9 and J is TRBJ2-7, with 7 bases fitting TRBD2. The CDR3 has 16 residues. V shed 1 base and J 2 bases; nucleotides not matched to a gene: 8. Germline CDR1 reads SEHNR; CDR2 reads FQNEAQ (reference sequence). In DNA form, the CDR3 reads TGTGCCAGCAGCTTAGAGCGGGGCACACTTACCTACGAGCAGTACTTC. Translating it yields CASSLERGTLTYEQYF. The variable domain in full, with the rest retrieved from reference TRBV7-9 and TRBJ2-7, is DTGVSQNPRHKITKRGQNVTFRCDPISEHNRLYWYRQTLGQGPEFLTYFQNEAQLEKSRLLSDRFSAERPKGSFSTLEIQRTEQGDSAMYLCASSLERGTLTYEQYFGPGTRLTVT.

This clonotype appeared many times. The chain carries TRBV6-5 and TRBJ2-7; 10 bases map to TRBD1. Germline V CDR1 and CDR2: MNHEY, SVGAGI. With V trimmed by 1 base and J by 4 bases, 10 bases remained unmatched. The CDR3 runs 17 residues. The CDR3 region is CASSYYYPGQGNYEQYF. CDR3 nucleotide sequence: TGTGCCAGCAGTTACTACTACCCGGGACAGGGGAATTACGAGCAGTACTTC.

This clonotype was seen many times. The chain recombines TRBV24-1 with TRBJ1-2; no firm D call. Trimming removed 5 bases at V and 2 bases at J, with 8 bases between. CDR1 and CDR2 (germline): KGHDR, SFDVKD. The CDR3 has 13 residues. The CDR3 loop is CATSAESNYGYTF. The CDR3 DNA sequence: TGTGCCACCAGTGCCGAGTCGAACTATGGCTACACCTTC.

This clonotype showed up just a few times. The gene calls are TRBV28 and TRBJ1-3; D not certain. The CDR3 length is 15 residues. The germline V gene has CDR1 MDHEN and CDR2 SYDVKM. The V and J ends lost 3 bases and 0 bases respectively, with 9 bases between them. The CDR3 spells CASSFGSYSGNTIYF. CDR3 in DNA: TGTGCCAGCAGTTTCGGGAGCTACTCTGGAAACACCATATATTTT.

This clonotype was detected ten times or more. The chain uses TRBV28 and TRBJ1-5; perhaps TRBD1 as D (5 bases). Per the germline V gene, CDR1 is MDHEN and CDR2 is SYDVKM. V was cut by 6 bases and J by 0 bases, with 15 bases left in between. The CDR3 spans 16 residues. In nucleotides, the CDR3 is TGTGCCAGCAGCGGGGGGGTGGTGTATAGCAATCAGCCCCAGCATTTT. This sequence encodes CASSGGVVYSNQPQHF. The full variable domain, completed using reference TRBV28 and TRBJ1-5, is DVKVTQSSRYLVKRTGEKVFLECVQDMDHENMFWYRQDPGLGLRLIYFSYDVKMKEKGDIPEGYSVSREKKERFSLILESASTNQTSMYLCASSGGVVYSNQPQHFGDGTRLSIL.

V gene TRBV14 combines with J gene TRBJ2-7, with 8 nucleotides matching TRBD1. J gave up 7 bases and V 5 bases, and 10 bases lay outside the gene matches. Germline V gene data show CDR1 as SGHDN and CDR2 as FVKESK. The length of the CDR3 is 14 residues. The CDR3 coding sequence is TGTGCCAGCAGCAAATCAGGGGGCGTAGAGGAGCAGTACTTC. Residues: CASSKSGGVEEQYF.

This clonotype was counted between two and nine times. V and J are TRBV5-5 and TRBJ1-4; 10 bases are a match to TRBD1. The J segment lost 5 bases and the V segment lost 4 bases, leaving 5 bases of the junction unmatched. CDR1 SGHKS and CDR2 YYEKEE come from the germline V gene (reference sequence). The CDR3 is 15 amino acids. The CDR3 spells CASSPGTGANEKLFF. CDR3 sequence (DNA): TGTGCCAGCAGCCCGGGGACAGGGGCGAATGAAAAACTGTTTTTT.

The CDR3 DNA sequence: TGCAGTGCTCCCCGGGACAGCTCCTACGAGCAGTACTTC. It specifies CSAPRDSSYEQYF. The chain carries TRBV20-1 and TRBJ2-7; 7 positions agree with TRBD1. Germline trimming cut 5 bases from V and 0 bases from J; bases unmatched to any gene: 4. This CDR3 has 13 residues. Germline loops: CDR1 DFQATT, CDR2 SNEGSKA (reference sequence).

This chain uses TRBV7-2 with TRBJ2-3; D is ambiguous. The germline V and J ends were trimmed by 2 bases and 6 bases, with 9 bases remaining between them. CDR1 is SGHTA, CDR2 FQGNSA, per germline. The CDR3 loop spans 13 amino acids. The CDR3 spells CASSLNKADTQYF. The CDR3 DNA sequence: TGTGCCAGCAGCTTAAACAAGGCGGATACGCAGTATTTT. The variable domain in full, with the rest retrieved from reference TRBV7-2 and TRBJ2-3, is GAGVSQSPSNKVTEKGKDVELRCDPISGHTALYWYRQSLGQGLEFLIYFQGNSAPDKSGLPSDRFSAERTGGSVSTLTIQRTQQEDSAVYLCASSLNKADTQYFGPGTRLTVL.

The chain joins TRBV10-3 to TRBJ1-5; TRBD1 aligns across 9 bases. Trimming cost V 4 bases and J 3 bases; bases outside gene matches: 1. This CDR3 contains 14 residues. Germline V lookup: CDR1 ENHRY, CDR2 SYGVKD. CDR3: CAISGTGVNQPQHF. The CDR3 nucleotides are TGTGCCATCAGTGGGACAGGGGTCAATCAGCCCCAGCATTTT.

This clonotype was detected many times. The chain recombines TRBV28 with TRBJ2-7; no firm D call. V dropped 7 bases and J dropped 3 bases, with 13 bases sitting between them. The CDR3 covers 13 residues. Germline loops: CDR1 MDHEN, CDR2 SYDVKM. The CDR3 loop reads CASNGRSSYEQYF. The CDR3, as DNA: TGTGCCAGCAACGGACGAAGTAGCTACGAGCAGTACTTC.

This clonotype was detected once. The V and J genes are TRBV6-2 or TRBV6-3 and TRBJ2-4, with D perhaps assigned TRBD1 or TRBD2 (5 bases each). The germline CDR1 and CDR2 sequences are MNHEY and SVGEGT. The CDR3 loop spans 14 amino acids. Trimming took 5 bases from V and 9 from J, leaving 17 bases between them. CDR3 protein: CASSISPDGTIQYF. Here the CDR3 DNA reads TGTGCCAGCAGTATATCTCCGGACGGGACCATTCAGTACTTC.

Ten or more counts support this clonotype. This chain connects TRBV6-5 to TRBJ2-7; 8 bases are shared with TRBD1. This CDR3 spans 15 amino acids. Germline CDR1 MNHEY, CDR2 SVGAGI. Trimming removed 0 bases from V and 4 bases from J; junction bases left unmatched: 5. CDR3 sequence reads: CASSYSLNRGYEQYF. In DNA, the CDR3 is TGTGCCAGCAGTTACTCGCTAAACAGGGGGTACGAGCAGTACTTC.

This clonotype was detected a few times. The chain recombines TRBV27 with TRBJ1-3; maybe TRBD1 (5 bases). Trimming removed 6 bases at V and 0 bases at J, with 9 bases between. The CDR3 has 14 residues. The germline gives CDR1 MNHEY, CDR2 SMNVEV (reference sequence). The CDR3 here is CASSYDSSGNTIYF. DNA for the CDR3: TGTGCCAGCAGCTATGACAGCTCTGGAAACACCATATATTTT.

The genes are TRBV7-9 and TRBJ2-1; no clear D gene. This CDR3 has 10 amino acids. Trimming pared 1 base from V and 9 bases from J, leaving 1 base between. Germline-derived CDR1 and CDR2 are SEHNR and FQNEAQ (reference sequence). The CDR3, as DNA: TGTGCCAGCAGCTTAGGTGAGCAGTTCTTC. This encodes CASSLGEQFF.

V is TRBV28 and J is TRBJ1-2; D perhaps matches TRBD1 (6 bases). Germline V gene data show CDR1 as MDHEN and CDR2 as SYDVKM. CDR3 length: 15 residues. V was cut by 10 bases and J by 2 bases, with 20 bases left in between. In DNA, the CDR3 is TGTGCCACACGATCGTATGGGGGGCCCAACTATGGCTACACCTTC. It is translated as CATRSYGGPNYGYTF.

The DNA for the CDR3 is TGTGCCAGCAGCCAAGTGGGCGGGGGGGCAACCTATGAGCAGTTCTTC. Translating gives CASSQVGGGATYEQFF. V and J are TRBV14 and TRBJ2-1, with 9 bases lining up with TRBD2. There are 16 residues in the CDR3. Germline V lookup: CDR1 SGHDN, CDR2 FVKESK. V dropped 1 base and J dropped 8; count of bases not matched to a gene: 9.

V gene TRBV28 combines with J gene TRBJ2-3, with D possibly matching TRBD2 (5 bases). This CDR3 is 16 amino acids long. The ends were cut back, 5 bases at V and 3 bases at J, with 18 bases in the middle. Germline assignment: CDR1 MDHEN and CDR2 SYDVKM. The CDR3: CASSPQAPSGTDTQYF. The CDR3 nucleotides are TGTGCCAGCAGTCCCCAAGCGCCCAGCGGTACAGATACGCAGTATTTT.

There are many counts of this clonotype. Written as DNA, the CDR3 is TGTGCCAGCAGTTCCTCGGACCGGGCCCAGCTCGGCACTGAAGCTTTCTTT. It codes for CASSSSDRAQLGTEAFF. The chain combines TRBV28 with TRBJ1-1; D is uncertain. V was shortened by 4 bases and J by 4 bases, with 22 bases between the two germline ends. This CDR3 is built from 17 residues. In germline, CDR1 is MDHEN, CDR2 SYDVKM.

This clonotype was picked up many times. J is TRBJ2-5 and V is TRBV20-1; D may correspond to TRBD1 or TRBD2 (5 bases each). CDR1 DFQATT and CDR2 SNEGSKA come from the germline V gene (reference sequence). The CDR3 runs 17 residues. Trimming cost V 6 bases and J 4 bases, with 27 bases left between them. The CDR3 DNA follows: TGCAGTGCCGCCGGGACCGATAGCGCTAAGTCCCTAGAGACCCAGTACTTC. It translates to CSAAGTDSAKSLETQYF.

This clonotype has only a few counts. V usage is TRBV29-1 and J usage is TRBJ2-4; D is possibly TRBD1 (5 bases). The V end was cut by 3 bases, the J end by 8 bases, with 11 bases between. Germline loops: CDR1 SQVTM, CDR2 ANQGSEA. CDR3 size: 12 residues. The DNA of the CDR3 is TGCAGCGTTGAGGGCAGGGCGGACATTCAGTACTTC. This translates into CSVEGRADIQYF.

This clonotype has a handful of counts. The chain combines TRBV20-1 with TRBJ1-5; the D gene is possibly TRBD1 (6 bases). Germline CDR1 DFQATT, CDR2 SNEGSKA (reference sequence). The CDR3 has 13 residues. V was trimmed by 6 bases and J by 6 bases, leaving 15 bases between them. The CDR3 sequence is CSAPQGVGQPQHF. The CDR3 DNA sequence: TGCAGTGCCCCACAGGGTGTCGGTCAGCCCCAGCATTTT.

This clonotype came up a few times. In nucleotides, the CDR3 is TGCAGTGCTAGAGATCTTCTGATCGGAAAACTGTTTTTT. Protein: CSARDLLIGKLFF. The chain is built from TRBV20-1 and TRBJ1-4; D gene uncertain. CDR3 size: 13 residues. The ends were cut back, 0 bases at V and 10 bases at J, with 12 bases in the middle. Germline loops: CDR1 DFQATT, CDR2 SNEGSKA (reference sequence).

The sample holds a few counts of this clonotype. This sequence joins TRBV5-1 and TRBJ1-3; a weak D match, TRBD1 (5 bases). The CDR3 consists of 14 residues. The germline V gene encodes CDR1 SGHRS and CDR2 YFSETQ. Trimming left V 4 bases short and J 3 bases short, with 11 bases between. CDR3: CASSPPGHGNTIYF. The DNA for the CDR3 is TGCGCCAGCAGCCCCCCGGGGCATGGAAACACCATATATTTT.

This clonotype was found many times. The chain employs TRBV19 and TRBJ1-2, with D unresolved. The germline V gene encodes CDR1 LNHDA and CDR2 SQIVND (reference sequence). The CDR3 is 14 residues long. V was cut by 5 bases and J by 1 base, with 11 bases left in between. The CDR3 is CASSGSANNYGYTF. Here the CDR3 DNA reads TGTGCCAGTAGTGGCAGCGCGAATAACTATGGCTACACCTTC.

This clonotype has just a few counts. CDR3 bases: TGTGCCAGCAATAACGGGGGCACTCGAGAGACCCAGTACTTC. It codes for CASNNGGTRETQYF. The chain is built from TRBV9 and TRBJ2-5, with D perhaps given as TRBD1 or TRBD2 (6 bases each). Trimming pared 6 bases from V and 4 bases from J, leaving 16 bases between. CDR1 and CDR2 (germline): SGDLS, YYNGEE. CDR3 length: 14 amino acids.

This clonotype was seen many times. This chain links TRBV20-1 with TRBJ2-5; 10 positions match TRBD1. V dropped 3 bases and J dropped 4; count of bases not matched to a gene: 8. The CDR3 loop spans 15 amino acids. Germline-derived CDR1 and CDR2 are DFQATT and SNEGSKA (reference sequence). The CDR3 spells CSARGTGEGLETQYF. The CDR3 region has the DNA TGCAGTGCTAGGGGGACAGGGGAGGGTTTAGAGACCCAGTACTTC.

This clonotype was detected many times. The chain carries TRBV27 and TRBJ1-1; maybe TRBD1 (6 bases). The CDR3 is 15 amino acids. V was pared by 5 bases and J by 2 bases, with 15 bases between. Germline V CDR1 and CDR2: MNHEY, SMNVEV (reference sequence). The CDR3 DNA reads as TGTGCCAGCAGTGACACTTGGGGGGCTAACACTGAAGCTTTCTTT. Translated: CASSDTWGANTEAFF.